These 19 T cell receptor beta chains were all obtained from the same sample, sequenced in a study of molecular identifiers for immune sequencing clone quantification. Using its own MiXCR run on the PCR reads, TCRdb lists one record per CDR3 protein. Of 600,000 to 650,000 distinct CDR3 sequences in the sample, 20% were seen once. The sequencing sample was made of naive CD8+ T cells from blood, with Jurkat cell RNA spiked in. The subset here: FACS-sorted CD8+CD4-CCR7+CD45RA+ naive T cells. These receptors came from a human donor in good health. Some libraries in this study had Jurkat cell RNA spiked in.

This clonotype was observed a single time. The CDR3 carries no conserved terminal phenylalanine or tryptophan, so it likely arises from a read error. This chain connects TRBV4-1 to TRBJ2-7; the D is unclear. V was trimmed by 1 base and J by 6 bases, leaving 10 bases between them. There are 13 residues in the CDR3. Per the germline V gene, CDR1 is MGHRA and CDR2 is YSYEKL. The CDR3 DNA reads as TGCGCCAGCAGCCAAGTTGCAGGTTCCGAGCAGTACCTC. Translated: CASSQVAGSEQYL.

As for this clonotype: A clone one base away is much larger, so this may be a read error. J is TRBJ2-2 and V is TRBV13; D not resolved. This CDR3 has 14 amino acids. Germline V CDR1 and CDR2: PRHDT, FYEKMQ (reference sequence). This chain's CDR3 is CDSSRMGYTGELFF. In DNA form, the CDR3 reads TGTGACAGCAGCCGTATGGGGTACACCGGGGAGCTGTTTTTT.

Only a few counts were recorded for this clonotype. This rearrangement joins TRBV19 to TRBJ1-1; TRBD1 aligns across 11 bases. This CDR3 region has 15 residues. CDR1 and CDR2 (germline): LNHDA, SQIVND (reference sequence). The CDR3 here is CASSTAGTGGTEAFF. DNA of the CDR3: TGTGCGTCGTCCACCGCCGGGACAGGGGGCACTGAAGCTTTCTTT.

This clonotype appeared a few times. V gene TRBV7-2 combines with J gene TRBJ2-1; 7 bases match TRBD1. The CDR3 is 17 residues long. With 5 bases clipped from V and 1 base from J, the junction kept 11 bases outside the gene matches. The V gene's germline CDR1 is SGHTA and CDR2 FQGNSA. Here the CDR3 DNA reads TGTGCCAGCAGCCCGGACAGGCCTATGATTTCCTACAATGAGCAGTTCTTC. Translated: CASSPDRPMISYNEQFF.

This clonotype was counted a single time. This could be a read error, since a much larger clone is one nucleotide away. The J gene is TRBJ2-7, the V gene TRBV30; D might be TRBD2 (5 bases). With 0 bases removed from V and 2 bases from J, the gap between germline ends came to 11 bases. CDR3 length: 14 residues. Per the germline V gene, CDR1 is GTSNPN and CDR2 is SVGIG (reference sequence). The CDR3 sequence: CAWSVEAGTYEQYF. CDR3 DNA: TGTGCCTGGAGTGTAGAGGCCGGGACCTACGAGCAGTACTTC.

With respect to this clonotype: A much more abundant neighbour one base away suggests this may be a read error. CDR3 sequence: CASSLVGPAGLTDTQYF. DNA for the CDR3: TGTGCCAGCAGCTTGGTTGGACCAGCGGGCCTCACAGATACGCAGTATTTT. V gene TRBV5-3 combines with J gene TRBJ2-3; the D gene is possibly TRBD2 (6 bases). TRBV5-3 is assigned to the ORF class and has an uncertain function. The CDR3 extends over 17 amino acids.

The rearrangement uses TRBV4-2 and TRBJ2-1, with 14 bases identical to TRBD2. The CDR3 covers 20 residues. After removal of 0 bases from V and 0 bases from J, the junction contained 7 bases not matched to a gene. Germline V gene data show CDR1 as LGHNA and CDR2 as YNFKEQ. The CDR3 bases are TGTGCCAGCAGCCAAGATGGGACTAGCGGGGGCCTGAGCTCCTACAATGAGCAGTTCTTC. Protein: CASSQDGTSGGLSSYNEQFF.

The chain has TRBV27 and TRBJ2-1; perhaps TRBD2 as D (5 bases). Trimming pared 3 bases from V and 4 bases from J, leaving 13 bases between. Looked up from germline, CDR1 is MNHEY and CDR2 is SMNVEV (reference sequence). CDR3 size: 15 residues. The CDR3 is CASSFGPTGYNEQFF. CDR3 bases: TGTGCCAGCAGTTTCGGACCCACGGGGTACAATGAGCAGTTCTTC.

On this clonotype: Being one base from a much bigger clone, this may be a read error. The chain joins TRBV5-3 to TRBJ2-7, with TRBD1 matching over 9 bases. TRBV5-3 is flagged as an ORF with uncertain function. This CDR3 region has 16 residues. The DNA for the CDR3 is TGTGCCAGCAGCTACTCCCCCCGGGACAGGGTGGATGAGCAGTGCTTC. Translated, it gives CASSYSPRDRVDEQCF.

This sequence joins TRBV6-6 and TRBJ1-2; weak D call: TRBD1 (6 bases). The V end lost 2 bases, the J end lost 1 base, and 11 bases lay between the germline ends. From germline, CDR1 is MNHNY and CDR2 SVGAGI (reference sequence). CDR3 length equals 15 residues. In nucleotides, the CDR3 is TGTGCCAGCAGTTACCTGGACAGTATTAACTATGGCTACACCTTC. This gives the protein CASSYLDSINYGYTF.

This clonotype was seen repeatedly, ten times or more. The chain carries TRBV11-2 and TRBJ2-1; possibly TRBD1 for D (5 bases). Germline V gives CDR1 SGHAT, CDR2 FQNNGV. Trimming pared 0 bases from V and 3 bases from J, leaving 18 bases between. The CDR3 has 18 amino acids. The CDR3 region has the DNA TGTGCCAGCAGCTTAGATATTAGTTGGACACTCAACTACAATGAGCAGTTCTTC. Translated: CASSLDISWTLNYNEQFF.

This clonotype came up many times. V and J are TRBV28 and TRBJ2-1, with TRBD2 identical over 10 bases. The CDR3 is 16 residues long. J gave up 7 bases and V 5 bases, and 11 bases lay outside the gene matches. The germline V gene encodes CDR1 MDHEN and CDR2 SYDVKM. The CDR3 DNA is TGTGCCAGCAGTCCCCTGGGGGTGACTAGCGGGAATGAGCAGTTCTTC. Protein sequence: CASSPLGVTSGNEQFF.

This clonotype was seen repeatedly, ten times or more. J is TRBJ2-7 and V is TRBV19; possibly TRBD1 for D (6 bases). There are 15 residues in the CDR3. Trimming stripped 5 bases from V and 3 bases from J, with 17 bases between. CDR1 and CDR2 (germline): LNHDA, SQIVND (reference sequence). CDR3 protein: CASSFFRDTFYEQYF. The CDR3 DNA is TGTGCCAGTAGTTTTTTCCGGGACACCTTCTACGAGCAGTACTTC.

This clonotype came up many times. The chain employs TRBV9 and TRBJ2-3; no clear D gene. The CDR3 length is 14 residues. The germline gives CDR1 SGDLS, CDR2 YYNGEE. V was clipped by 1 base and J by 2 bases, with 8 bases between them. CDR3: CASSVLEITDTQYF. The DNA of the CDR3 is TGTGCCAGCAGCGTATTGGAGATCACAGATACGCAGTATTTT.

This clonotype has at least ten counts. The CDR3 nucleotides read TGCGCCAGCAGCTCGACCCTGGCAGGGTCTATCACAGATACGCAGTATTTT. This codes for CASSSTLAGSITDTQYF. The V call is TRBV5-1, the J call TRBJ2-3; maybe TRBD1 (5 bases). The CDR3 sequence is 17 residues long. The V end lost 3 bases, the J end lost 2 bases, and 19 bases lay between the germline ends. Per the germline V gene, CDR1 is SGHRS and CDR2 is YFSETQ.

The rearrangement joins TRBV4-3 to TRBJ2-1; tentatively, D is TRBD1 (5 bases). CDR3 length equals 16 residues. Germline V gene data show CDR1 as LGHNA and CDR2 as YSLEER. Trimming shortened V by 3 bases and J by 7 bases, and 19 bases separated the two germline ends. The CDR3 DNA reads as TGCGCCAGCAGCCAGGCCGGACAAGCCACTGGGAATGAGCAGTTCTTC. This sequence encodes CASSQAGQATGNEQFF.

This clonotype has a count of ten or more. The rearrangement joins TRBV27 to TRBJ2-7, with no clear D. There are 16 residues in the CDR3. V dropped 4 bases and J dropped 5 bases, with 21 bases sitting between them. Germline values: CDR1 MNHEY, CDR2 SMNVEV (reference sequence). The CDR3 DNA is TGTGCCAGCAGTTCCCGGATCAACTTACTGTCCGACGAGCAGTACTTC. This codes for CASSSRINLLSDEQYF.

In its sample, this clonotype was seen many times. CDR3 sequence reads: CASSFRGAEAFF. The CDR3 bases are TGTGCCAGCAGTTTTCGGGGGGCGGAAGCTTTCTTT. The genes are TRBV12-3 or TRBV12-4 and TRBJ1-1; weak D call: TRBD1 (6 bases). This CDR3 is 12 amino acids long. V shed 3 bases and J shed 8 bases, with 10 bases lying between them.

The chain has TRBV7-9 and TRBJ1-1; no definite D call. The V and J ends lost 5 bases and 8 bases respectively, with 15 bases between them. This CDR3 has 13 residues. Germline V gene data show CDR1 as SEHNR and CDR2 as FQNEAQ (reference sequence). CDR3 region: CASSISGSYEAFF. CDR3 in DNA: TGTGCCAGCAGCATTAGCGGGTCCTACGAAGCTTTCTTT.